This entry features one TCR beta chain sequence. Its antigen is unknown. This entry comes from a study of shared clonotypes between healthy human individuals. General study findings and limits: What naive subsets generally showed was a larger estimated richness than memory subsets showed.

Naive CD8 populations comprised CD45RO-negative cells positively selected for CCR7, excluding terminally differentiated effector memory CD45RA+ cells. Germline V gene data show CDR1 as SGHAT and CDR2 as FQNNGV. This CDR3 spans 14 amino acids. Germline trimming cut 5 bases from V and 4 bases from J; bases unmatched to any gene: 6. The method was immunoSEQ multiplex PCR; TCRdb's version includes in-frame clones alone and lacks a portion of them. The sample holds nearly 2 million clones, around 96% seen once. The sample taken for sequencing was naive CD8+ T cells sorted from blood. This clonotype was obtained from a young man in good health. The V gene is TRBV11-2, the J gene TRBJ2-7; 9 bases align to TRBD1. CDR3 DNA sequence: TGTGCCAGCAGCCCTCCCGGGACAGGGTACGAGCAGTACTTC. Amino acid sequence: CASSPPGTGYEQYF.